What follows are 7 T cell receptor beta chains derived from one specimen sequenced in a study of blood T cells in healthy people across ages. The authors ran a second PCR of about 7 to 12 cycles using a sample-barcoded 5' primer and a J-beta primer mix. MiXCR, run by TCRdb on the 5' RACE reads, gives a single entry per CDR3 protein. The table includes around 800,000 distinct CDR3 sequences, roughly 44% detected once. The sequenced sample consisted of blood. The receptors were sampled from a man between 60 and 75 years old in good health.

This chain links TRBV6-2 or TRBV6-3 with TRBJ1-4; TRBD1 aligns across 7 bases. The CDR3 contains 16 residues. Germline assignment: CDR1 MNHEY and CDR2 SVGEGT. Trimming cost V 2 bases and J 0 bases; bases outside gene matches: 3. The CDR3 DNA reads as TGTGCCAGCAGTTACGGGACAGTCGCAACTAATGAAAAACTGTTTTTT. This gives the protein CASSYGTVATNEKLFF.

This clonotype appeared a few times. The CDR3 loop reads CASSVSPGSNEQFF. CDR3 nucleotides: TGTGCCAGCAGCGTATCTCCAGGCAGCAATGAGCAGTTCTTC. The rearrangement uses TRBV9 and TRBJ2-1, with D unresolved. V was pared by 1 base and J by 6 bases, with 11 bases between. The CDR3 is 14 amino acids. Germline CDR1 reads SGDLS; CDR2 reads YYNGEE.

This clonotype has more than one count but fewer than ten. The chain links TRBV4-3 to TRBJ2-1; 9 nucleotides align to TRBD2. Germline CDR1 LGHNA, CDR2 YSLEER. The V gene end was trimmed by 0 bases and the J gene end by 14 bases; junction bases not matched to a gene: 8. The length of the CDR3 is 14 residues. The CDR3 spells CASSQEVAGEREFF. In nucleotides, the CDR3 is TGCGCCAGCAGCCAAGAGGTAGCGGGGGAGCGGGAGTTCTTC.

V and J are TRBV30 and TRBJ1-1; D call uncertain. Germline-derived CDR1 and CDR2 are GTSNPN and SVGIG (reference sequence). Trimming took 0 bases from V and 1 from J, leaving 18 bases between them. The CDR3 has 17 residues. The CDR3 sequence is CAWSVFVRVAGNTEAFF. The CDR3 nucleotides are TGTGCCTGGAGTGTTTTTGTAAGAGTGGCGGGGAACACTGAAGCTTTCTTT.

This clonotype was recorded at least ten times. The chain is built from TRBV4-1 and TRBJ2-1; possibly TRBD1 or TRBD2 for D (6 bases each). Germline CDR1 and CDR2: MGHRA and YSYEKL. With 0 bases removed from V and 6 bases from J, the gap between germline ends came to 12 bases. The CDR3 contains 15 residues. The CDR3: CASSQDRGVFNEQFF. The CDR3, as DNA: TGCGCCAGCAGCCAAGATAGGGGGGTGTTCAATGAGCAGTTCTTC.

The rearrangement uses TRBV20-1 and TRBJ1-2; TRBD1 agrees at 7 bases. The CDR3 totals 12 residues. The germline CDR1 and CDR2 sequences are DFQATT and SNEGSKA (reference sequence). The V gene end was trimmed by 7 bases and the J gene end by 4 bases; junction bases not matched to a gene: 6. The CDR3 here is CSGPTGIYGYTF. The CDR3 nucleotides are TGCAGTGGTCCGACAGGGATCTATGGCTACACCTTC.

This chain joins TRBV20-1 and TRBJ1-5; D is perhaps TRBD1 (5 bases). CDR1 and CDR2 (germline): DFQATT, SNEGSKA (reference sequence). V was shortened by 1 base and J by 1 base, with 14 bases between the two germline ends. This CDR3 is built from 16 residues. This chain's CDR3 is CSARVSSGGSNQPQHF. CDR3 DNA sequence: TGCAGTGCTAGAGTTTCCTCGGGGGGGAGCAATCAGCCCCAGCATTTT.